This is a list of T cell receptor beta chains from one sample in a study of T cell changes during pregnancy in multiple sclerosis. Method: immunoSEQ multiplex PCR; TCRdb's copy keeps in-frame clones and lacks some. The sample contains about 70,000 clones, 94% of which appear only once. The sample here was peripheral blood, taken in the third trimester of pregnancy. Every receptor here comes from a female donor with multiple sclerosis, enrolled in a pregnancy study. CDR3s leave out the opening cysteine and the closing phenylalanine or tryptophan. A D gene is named only where the DNA matches it firmly.

d_call | v_call | cdr3_aa
TRBD1 | TRBV7-6 | ASSLASGGTYEQY
- | TRBV19 | ASSIRPGPYEQY
- | TRBV9 | ASSATGHNYGYT
- | TRBV5-6 | ASSLHGGANYGYT
- | TRBV7-2 | ASSHAVGDQPQH
TRBD2 | TRBV4-2 | ASSQDQLAGDVLYEQY
- | TRBV5-5 | ASSLVATSNQPQH
TRBD1 | TRBV2 | ASSNDRGVEQY
- | TRBV4-3 | ASSQEPDRNQPQH
TRBD1 | TRBV7-8 | ASSGRDRSQYEEQY
- | TRBV5-4 | AWGGQGARYNEQF
- | TRBV7-3 | ASSRRDSNTGELF
- | TRBV25-1 | ASSESDSYEQY
TRBD1 | TRBV29-1 | SVRTGDNSPLH
TRBD1 | TRBV19 | ASSPPGQGRQPQH
TRBD1 | TRBV7-7 | ASSPWAGGFDGYT
- | TRBV7-3 | ASSGSGLSNQPQH
- | TRBV15 | ATSREQDNQPQH
TRBD1 | TRBV6-6 | ASRGTGGTGELF
- | TRBV6-5 | ASRPTGFNQPQH
- | TRBV19 | ATRESGTEAF
TRBD1 | TRBV2 | ASSRDREKEQY
TRBD2 | TRBV13 | ASSLDQRGTGELF
- | TRBV5-6 | ASSLISWSGRNEKLF
- | TRBV4-2 | ASSPPGVQETQY
TRBD1 | TRBV5-6 | ASSLTGAQY
- | TRBV6-5 | ASINPRGFGEQY
TRBD1 | TRBV4-3 | ASSQLGGGQGLMNIQY
- | TRBV7-2 | ASSLAGPLGGYT
TRBD2 | TRBV6-7 | ASPLALLLLGLAFRDTQY
- | TRBV4-1 | ASSQDGGGGTEAF
- | TRBV14 | ASSQDLGRSYT
TRBD1 | TRBV30 | AWSPGGDPEAF
TRBD1 | TRBV4-1 | ASSHPGQSNEQF
- | TRBV5-4 | ASSSRVGHQY
TRBD2 | TRBV27 | ASSHPRTSGGSEQF
- | TRBV6-1 | ASSEEQGRYNEQF
- | TRBV6-1 | ASSDTRAPGALH
TRBD1 | TRBV14 | ASSQDFRDSLYGYT
- | TRBV6-4 | ASSYRGGTEAF
- | TRBV14 | ASSQLPTGSEKLF
- | TRBV7-2 | ASSLEGSATNEKLF
- | TRBV18 | ASSPPGQPYEQY
TRBD1 | TRBV6-5 | ASSGSGQGNNEQF
TRBD2 | TRBV7-2 | ASSSGLAGAMNTGELF